The clone carrying this TCR beta chain was seen a few times. No antigen is known for it. This entry is derived from a study of CD8 T cells in ankylosing spondylitis. General observations from the study: Disease-linked clones displayed a CD8+ phenotype and appeared relatively rarely in peripheral blood. Ankylosing spondylitis blood appeared to carry a characteristic TCR beta motif of 7 or 8 highly homologous variants.

V lost 3 bases and J 2 bases, leaving 8 bases between the germline ends. Looked up from germline, CDR1 is SGHRS and CDR2 is YFSETQ. The CDR3 contains 13 residues. TCRdb recomputed calls from the 5' RACE reads with MiXCR, one row per CDR3 protein. The data contain fewer than 650,000 distinct CDR3 sequences, approximately 12% of them singletons. The source material was blood, either unsorted or a sorted T cell fraction (not recorded which). The receptor was isolated from a male donor with ankylosing spondylitis. The V call is TRBV5-1, the J call TRBJ1-1; TRBD1 might be the D (6 bases). The CDR3 sequence is CASSSDSNTEAFF. The CDR3 DNA follows: TGCGCCAGCAGCTCGGACAGTAACACTGAAGCTTTCTTT.